This T cell receptor (beta chain) was sequenced during a study of PD-1 blockade in mismatch repair-deficient tumors. Time point of the sample: archival surgical resection tumor tissue. The TCR-sequenced patients were a few responders to pembrolizumab. Tumor tissue came from archival surgical resections of a few responders. Germline V lookup: CDR1 SGHDT, CDR2 YYEEEE. Deletions cut 3 bases from V and 7 bases from J, with 9 bases between. CDR3 length: 12 amino acids. Here immunoSEQ multiplex PCR was the method, and the copy in TCRdb shows in-frame clones only, minus some. The sample has just over 1,000 clones, 60% to 80% seen once; the top ten hold approximately 10%.

The material was primary tumor tissue, obtained from a patient treated with pembrolizumab. The genes are TRBV5-6 and TRBJ2-3; a weak D match, TRBD1 (5 bases). The clonotype was recovered from an adult with mismatch repair-deficient cancer. CDR3 DNA: TGTGCCAGCAGCTGGGGCAGGAATACGCAGTATTTT. Protein product: CASSWGRNTQYF.